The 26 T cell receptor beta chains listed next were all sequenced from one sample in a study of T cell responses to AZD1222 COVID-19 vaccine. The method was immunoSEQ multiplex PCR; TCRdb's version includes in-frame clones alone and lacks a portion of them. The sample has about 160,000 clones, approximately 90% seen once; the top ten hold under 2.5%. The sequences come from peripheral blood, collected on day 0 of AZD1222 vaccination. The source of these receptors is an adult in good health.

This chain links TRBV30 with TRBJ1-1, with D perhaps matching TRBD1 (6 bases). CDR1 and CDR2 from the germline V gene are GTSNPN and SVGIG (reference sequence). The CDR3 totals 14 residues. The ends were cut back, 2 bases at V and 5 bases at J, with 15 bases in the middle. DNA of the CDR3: TGTGCCTGGAGTAAGGGGGGCGGCGGTACTGAAGCTTTCTTT. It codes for CAWSKGGGGTEAFF. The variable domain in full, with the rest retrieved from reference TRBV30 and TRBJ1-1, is SQTIHQWPATLVQPVGSPLSLECTVEGTSNPNLYWYRQAAGRGLQLLFYSVGIGQISSEVPQNLSASRPQDRQFILSSKKLLLSDSGFYLCAWSKGGGGTEAFFGQGTRLTVV.

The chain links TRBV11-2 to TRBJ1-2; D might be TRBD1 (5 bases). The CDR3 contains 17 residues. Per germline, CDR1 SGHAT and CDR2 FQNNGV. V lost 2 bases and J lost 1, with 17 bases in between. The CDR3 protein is CASSLFQGPDDNYGYTF. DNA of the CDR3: TGTGCCAGCAGCTTATTTCAGGGACCCGACGATAACTATGGCTACACCTTC.

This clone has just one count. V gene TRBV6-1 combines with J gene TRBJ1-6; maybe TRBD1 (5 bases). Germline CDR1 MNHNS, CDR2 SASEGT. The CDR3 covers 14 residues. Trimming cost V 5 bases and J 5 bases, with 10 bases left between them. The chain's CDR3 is CASSLGQDNSPLHF. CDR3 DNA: TGTGCCAGCAGTTTAGGACAAGATAATTCACCCCTCCACTTT.

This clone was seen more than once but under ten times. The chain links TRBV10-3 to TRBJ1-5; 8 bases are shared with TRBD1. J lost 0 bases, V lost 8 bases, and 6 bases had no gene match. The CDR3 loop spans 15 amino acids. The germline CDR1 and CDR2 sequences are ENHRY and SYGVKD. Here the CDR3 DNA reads TGTGCCATCTCACAGGGGGAATATAGCAATCAGCCCCAGCATTTT. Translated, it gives CAISQGEYSNQPQHF.

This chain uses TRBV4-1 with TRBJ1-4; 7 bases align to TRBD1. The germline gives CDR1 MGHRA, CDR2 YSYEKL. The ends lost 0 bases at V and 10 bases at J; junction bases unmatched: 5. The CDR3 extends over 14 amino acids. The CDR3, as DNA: TGCGCCAGCAGCCAAGATTTCCAGGGGGGAAAACTGTTTTTT. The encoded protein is CASSQDFQGGKLFF.

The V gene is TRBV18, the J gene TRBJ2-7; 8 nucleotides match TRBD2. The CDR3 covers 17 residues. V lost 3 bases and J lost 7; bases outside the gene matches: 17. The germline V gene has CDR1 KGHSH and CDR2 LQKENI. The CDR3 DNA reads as TGTGCCAGCTCACCGCTATTTAGAACGGGAGGGCCCGAGGAGCAGTACTTC. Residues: CASSPLFRTGGPEEQYF.

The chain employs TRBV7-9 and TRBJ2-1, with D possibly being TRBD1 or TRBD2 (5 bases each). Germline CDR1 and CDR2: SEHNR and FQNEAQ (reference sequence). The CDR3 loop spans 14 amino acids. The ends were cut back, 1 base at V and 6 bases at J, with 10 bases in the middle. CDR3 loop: CASSLDVGVNEQFF. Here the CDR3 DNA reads TGTGCCAGCAGCTTAGACGTGGGGGTCAATGAGCAGTTCTTC.

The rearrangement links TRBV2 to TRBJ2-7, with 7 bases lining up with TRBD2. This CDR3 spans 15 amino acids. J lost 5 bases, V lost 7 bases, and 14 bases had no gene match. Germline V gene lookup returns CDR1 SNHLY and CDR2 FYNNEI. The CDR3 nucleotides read TGTGCCAGCACTTCCCGGGGCGGGAGCGCAGACGAGCAGTACTTC. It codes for CASTSRGGSADEQYF.

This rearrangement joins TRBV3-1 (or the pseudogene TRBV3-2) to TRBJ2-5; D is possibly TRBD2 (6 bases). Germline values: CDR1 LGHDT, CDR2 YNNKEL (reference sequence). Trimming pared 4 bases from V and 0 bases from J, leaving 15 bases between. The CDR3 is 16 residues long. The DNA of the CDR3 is TGTGCCAGCAGCCGGGGATCGGGAGACCACCAAGAGACCCAGTACTTC. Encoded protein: CASSRGSGDHQETQYF.

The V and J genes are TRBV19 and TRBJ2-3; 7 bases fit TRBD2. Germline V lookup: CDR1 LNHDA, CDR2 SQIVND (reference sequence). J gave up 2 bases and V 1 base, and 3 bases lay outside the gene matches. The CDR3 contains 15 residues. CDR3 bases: TGTGCCAGTAGTATAGTTGCGGGGGACACAGATACGCAGTATTTT. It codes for CASSIVAGDTDTQYF.

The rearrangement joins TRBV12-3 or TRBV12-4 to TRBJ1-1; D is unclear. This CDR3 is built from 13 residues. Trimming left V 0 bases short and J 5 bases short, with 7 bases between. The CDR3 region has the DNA TGTGCCAGCAGTTTAGCCGAGGGAACTGAAGCTTTCTTT. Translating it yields CASSLAEGTEAFF.

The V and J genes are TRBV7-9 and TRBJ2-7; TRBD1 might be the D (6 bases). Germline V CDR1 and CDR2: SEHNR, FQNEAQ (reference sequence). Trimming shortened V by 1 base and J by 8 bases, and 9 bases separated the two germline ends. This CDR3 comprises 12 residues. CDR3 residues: CASSLEGDKQYF. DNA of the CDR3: TGTGCCAGCAGCTTAGAGGGGGACAAGCAGTACTTC.

In nucleotides, the CDR3 is TGTGCCTGGAGTATCCTGTTTAACTATGGCTACACCTTC. Translation gives CAWSILFNYGYTF. This sequence joins TRBV30 and TRBJ1-2, with D unclear. The CDR3 extends over 13 amino acids. CDR1 GTSNPN and CDR2 SVGIG come from the germline V gene (reference sequence). Trimming cost V 2 bases and J 1 base, with 8 bases left between them.

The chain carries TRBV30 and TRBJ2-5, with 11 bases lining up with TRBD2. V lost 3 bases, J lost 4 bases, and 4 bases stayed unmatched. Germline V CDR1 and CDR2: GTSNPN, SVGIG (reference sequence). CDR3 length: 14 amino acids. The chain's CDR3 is CAWSEGLAVETQYF. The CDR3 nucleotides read TGTGCCTGGAGCGAGGGACTAGCGGTAGAGACCCAGTACTTC.

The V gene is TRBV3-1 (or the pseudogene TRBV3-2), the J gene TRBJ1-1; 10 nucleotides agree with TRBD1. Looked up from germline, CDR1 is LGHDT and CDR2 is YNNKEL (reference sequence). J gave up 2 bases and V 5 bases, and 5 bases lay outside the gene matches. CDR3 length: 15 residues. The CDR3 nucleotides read TGTGCCAGCAGCTCCCGGACAGGGGGAAACACTGAAGCTTTCTTT. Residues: CASSSRTGGNTEAFF.

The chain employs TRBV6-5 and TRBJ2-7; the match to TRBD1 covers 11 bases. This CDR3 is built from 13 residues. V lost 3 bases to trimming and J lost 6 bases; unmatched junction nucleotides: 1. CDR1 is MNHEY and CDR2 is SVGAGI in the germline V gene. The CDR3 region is CASSYGTGGEQYF. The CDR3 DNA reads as TGTGCCAGCAGTTATGGGACAGGGGGCGAGCAGTACTTC.

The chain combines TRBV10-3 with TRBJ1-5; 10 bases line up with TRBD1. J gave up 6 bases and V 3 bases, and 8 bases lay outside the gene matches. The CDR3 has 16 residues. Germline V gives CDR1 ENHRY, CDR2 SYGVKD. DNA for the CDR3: TGTGCCATCAGTGATTGGGACAGGGGAATGATTCAGCCCCAGCATTTT. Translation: CAISDWDRGMIQPQHF.

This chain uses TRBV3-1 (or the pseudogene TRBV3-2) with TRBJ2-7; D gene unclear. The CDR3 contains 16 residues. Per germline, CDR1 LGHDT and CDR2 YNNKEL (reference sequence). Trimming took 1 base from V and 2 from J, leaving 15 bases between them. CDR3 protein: CASSQVGTTAPYEQYF. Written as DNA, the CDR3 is TGTGCCAGCAGCCAAGTAGGCACTACCGCACCCTACGAGCAGTACTTC.

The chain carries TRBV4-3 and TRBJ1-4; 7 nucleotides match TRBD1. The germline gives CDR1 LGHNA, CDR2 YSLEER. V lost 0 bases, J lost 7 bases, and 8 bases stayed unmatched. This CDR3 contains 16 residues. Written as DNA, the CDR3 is TGCGCCAGCAGCCAAGATAGGAGGGGGCCGGGTGAAAAACTGTTTTTT. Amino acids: CASSQDRRGPGEKLFF.

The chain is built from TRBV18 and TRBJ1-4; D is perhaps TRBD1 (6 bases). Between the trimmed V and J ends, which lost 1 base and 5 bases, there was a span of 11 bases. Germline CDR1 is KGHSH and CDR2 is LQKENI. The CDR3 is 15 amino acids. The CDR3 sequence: CASSPLFQGNEKLFF. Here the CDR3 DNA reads TGTGCCAGCTCACCACTTTTTCAGGGGAATGAAAAACTGTTTTTT.

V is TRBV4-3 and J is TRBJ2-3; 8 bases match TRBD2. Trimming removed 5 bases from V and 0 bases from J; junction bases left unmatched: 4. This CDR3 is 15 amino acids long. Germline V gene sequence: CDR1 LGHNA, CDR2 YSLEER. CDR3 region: CASSLAGFSTDTQYF. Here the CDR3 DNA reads TGCGCCAGCAGCTTAGCGGGATTTAGCACAGATACGCAGTATTTT.

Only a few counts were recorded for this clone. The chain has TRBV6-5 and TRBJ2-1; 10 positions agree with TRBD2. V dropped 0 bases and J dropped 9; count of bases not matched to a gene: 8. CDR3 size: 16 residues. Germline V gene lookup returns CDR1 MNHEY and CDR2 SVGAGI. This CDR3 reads CASSYSSSGSLSEQFF. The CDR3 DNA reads TGTGCCAGCAGTTACTCGTCTAGCGGGAGCTTGAGTGAGCAGTTCTTC.

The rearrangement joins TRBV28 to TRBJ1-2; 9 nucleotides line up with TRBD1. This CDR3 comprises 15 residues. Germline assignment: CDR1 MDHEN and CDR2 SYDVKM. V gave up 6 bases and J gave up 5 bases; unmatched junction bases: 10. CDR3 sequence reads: CASSKTGGAGYGYTF. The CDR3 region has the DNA TGTGCCAGCAGCAAAACAGGGGGCGCTGGGTATGGCTACACCTTC.

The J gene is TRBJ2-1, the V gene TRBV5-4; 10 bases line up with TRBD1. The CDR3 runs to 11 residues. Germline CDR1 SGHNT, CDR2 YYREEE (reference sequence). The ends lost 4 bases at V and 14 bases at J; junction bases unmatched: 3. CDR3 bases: TGTGCCAGCAGCAACGGGACAGGGGAGTTCTTC. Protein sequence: CASSNGTGEFF.

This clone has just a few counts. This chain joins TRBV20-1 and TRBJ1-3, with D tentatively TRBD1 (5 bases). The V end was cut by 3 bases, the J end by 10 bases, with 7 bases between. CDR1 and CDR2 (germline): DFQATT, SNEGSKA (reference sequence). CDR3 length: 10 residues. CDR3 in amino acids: CSASGGTIYF. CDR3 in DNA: TGCAGTGCTAGTGGGGGGACCATATATTTT.

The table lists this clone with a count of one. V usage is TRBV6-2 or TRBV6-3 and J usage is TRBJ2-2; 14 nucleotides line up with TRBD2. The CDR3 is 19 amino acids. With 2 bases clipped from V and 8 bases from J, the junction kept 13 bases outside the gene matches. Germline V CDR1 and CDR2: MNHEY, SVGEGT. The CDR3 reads CASSYPRGGLAGVRGELFF. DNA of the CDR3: TGTGCCAGCAGTTACCCACGAGGGGGACTAGCGGGAGTACGAGGGGAGCTGTTTTTT.